The T cell receptor beta chain described here comes from a study of blood T cell repertoires in COVID-19. The V and J ends lost 7 bases and 7 bases, in that order; junction bases with no gene match: 9. The CDR3 runs 14 residues. Germline V gene data show CDR1 as MNHEY and CDR2 as SVGAGI. Some clones are missing from TCRdb's copy, which holds only in-frame ones; the method was immunoSEQ multiplex PCR. The profile shows over 200,000 clones, roughly 90% of them singletons. The J gene is TRBJ1-2, the V gene TRBV6-5; TRBD1 matches 10 bases. This TCR came from a man between 18 and 29 years old with acute COVID-19. Material: PBMCs or T cells enriched from blood (not recorded which). The CDR3 region has the DNA TGTGCCAGCAATTCGGGACAGGGGCCGGGTGGCTACACCTTC. Amino acid sequence: CASNSGQGPGGYTF.